The following is a T cell receptor (beta chain) sequence with its context. The antigen remains unidentified. This sample was included in a study of radiotherapy plus CTLA-4 blockade in lung cancer. Study results and limitations: Together with interferon-beta, which increased in serum after radiation, early dynamic changes in blood T cell clones were reportedly the best predictors of response.

Clones were read by immunoSEQ multiplex PCR, and TCRdb kept only the in-frame ones, dropping some. The sample includes 78,000 or so clones, approximately 86% seen only once; the top ten take less than 0.9%. The receptor comes from a human donor with non-small cell lung cancer who had stable disease on radiotherapy plus ipilimumab. The specimen comprised peripheral blood, sampled from a patient treated with radiotherapy plus ipilimumab.

The CDR3 DNA reads as TGCGCCAGCAGTGCCGGGGCGTCCTACGAGCAGTACTTC. Its protein product is CASSAGASYEQYF. This chain connects TRBV10-1 to TRBJ2-7, with D tentatively TRBD1 or TRBD2 (5 bases each). V lost 4 bases and J 1 base, leaving 8 bases between the germline ends. The CDR3 loop spans 13 amino acids. Germline V gives CDR1 WNHNN, CDR2 SYGVQD (reference sequence).